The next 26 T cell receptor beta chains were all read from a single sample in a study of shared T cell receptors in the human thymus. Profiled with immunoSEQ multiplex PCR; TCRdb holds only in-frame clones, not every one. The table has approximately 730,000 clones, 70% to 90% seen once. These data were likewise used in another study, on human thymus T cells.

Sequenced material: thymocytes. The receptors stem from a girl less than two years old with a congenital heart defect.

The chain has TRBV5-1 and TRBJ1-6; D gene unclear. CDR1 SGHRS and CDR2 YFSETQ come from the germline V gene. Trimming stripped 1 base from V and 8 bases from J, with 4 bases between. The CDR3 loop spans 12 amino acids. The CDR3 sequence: CASSLQDSPLHF. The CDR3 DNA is TGCGCCAGCAGCTTGCAGGATTCACCCCTCCACTTT.

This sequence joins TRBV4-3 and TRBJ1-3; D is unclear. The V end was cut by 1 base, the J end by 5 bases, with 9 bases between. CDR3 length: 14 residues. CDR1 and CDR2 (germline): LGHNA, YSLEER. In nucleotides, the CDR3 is TGCGCCAGCAGCCAAGTTTGGCCCCGAAACACCATATATTTT. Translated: CASSQVWPRNTIYF.

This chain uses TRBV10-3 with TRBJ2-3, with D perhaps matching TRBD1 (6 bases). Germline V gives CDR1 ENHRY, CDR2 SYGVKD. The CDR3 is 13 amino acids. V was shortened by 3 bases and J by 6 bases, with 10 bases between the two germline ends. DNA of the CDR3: TGTGCCATCAGTGAAAAGGGGGAGGATACGCAGTATTTT. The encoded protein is CAISEKGEDTQYF.

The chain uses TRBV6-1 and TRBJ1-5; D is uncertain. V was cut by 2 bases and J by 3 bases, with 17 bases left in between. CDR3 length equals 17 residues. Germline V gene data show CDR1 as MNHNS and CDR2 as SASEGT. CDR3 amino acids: CASSERSRYSPNQPQHF. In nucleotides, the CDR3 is TGTGCCAGCAGTGAACGTTCTCGGTACAGTCCCAATCAGCCCCAGCATTTT.

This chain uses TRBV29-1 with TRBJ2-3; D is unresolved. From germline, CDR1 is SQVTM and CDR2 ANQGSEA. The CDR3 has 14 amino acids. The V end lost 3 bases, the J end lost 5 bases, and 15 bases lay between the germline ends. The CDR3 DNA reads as TGCAGCGTTGATCCCCTAGAGATCGGAGATACGCAGTATTTT. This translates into CSVDPLEIGDTQYF.

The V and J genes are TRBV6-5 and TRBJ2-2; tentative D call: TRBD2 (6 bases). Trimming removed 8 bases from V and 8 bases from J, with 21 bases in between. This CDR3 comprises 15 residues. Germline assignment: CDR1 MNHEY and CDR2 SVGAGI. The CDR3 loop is CASSNYMGRRGELFF. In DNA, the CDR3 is TGTGCCAGCTCCAATTACATGGGGAGGAGGGGGGAGCTGTTTTTT.

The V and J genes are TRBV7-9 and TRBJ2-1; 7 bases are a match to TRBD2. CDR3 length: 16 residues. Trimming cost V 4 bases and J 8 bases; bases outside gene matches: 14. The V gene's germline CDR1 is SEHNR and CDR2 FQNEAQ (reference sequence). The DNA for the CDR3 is TGTGCCAGCAGCTCAATGGGAGGGCAGGGAGGCGATGAGCAGTTCTTC. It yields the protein CASSSMGGQGGDEQFF.

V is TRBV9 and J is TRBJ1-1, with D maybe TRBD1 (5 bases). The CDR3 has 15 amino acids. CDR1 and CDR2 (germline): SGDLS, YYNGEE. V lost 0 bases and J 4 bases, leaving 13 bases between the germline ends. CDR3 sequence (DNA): TGTGCCAGCAGCGTAGGGGGGACGCGGGGCACTGAAGCTTTCTTT. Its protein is CASSVGGTRGTEAFF.

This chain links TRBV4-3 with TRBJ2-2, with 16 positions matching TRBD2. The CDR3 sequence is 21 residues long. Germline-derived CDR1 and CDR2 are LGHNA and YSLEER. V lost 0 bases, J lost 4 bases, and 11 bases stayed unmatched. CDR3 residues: CASSQDLLGTSGGEFTGELFF. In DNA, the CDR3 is TGCGCCAGCAGCCAAGATCTTTTAGGGACTAGCGGGGGGGAGTTCACCGGGGAGCTGTTTTTT.

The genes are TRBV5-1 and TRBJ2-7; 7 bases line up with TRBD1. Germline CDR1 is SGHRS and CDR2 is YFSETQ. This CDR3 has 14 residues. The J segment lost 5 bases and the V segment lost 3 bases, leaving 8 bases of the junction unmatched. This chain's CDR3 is CASSYGQAWDEQYF. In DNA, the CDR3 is TGCGCCAGCAGCTACGGACAGGCCTGGGACGAGCAGTACTTC. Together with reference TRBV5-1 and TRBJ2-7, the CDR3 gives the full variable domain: KAGVTQTPRYLIKTRGQQVTLSCSPISGHRSVSWYQQTPGQGLQFLFEYFSETQRNKGNFPGRFSGRQFSNSRSEMNVSTLELGDSALYLCASSYGQAWDEQYFGPGTRLTVT.

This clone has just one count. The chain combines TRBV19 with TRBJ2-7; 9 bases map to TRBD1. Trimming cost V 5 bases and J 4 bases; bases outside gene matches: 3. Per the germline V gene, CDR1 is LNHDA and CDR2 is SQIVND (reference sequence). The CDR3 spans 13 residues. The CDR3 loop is CASSGTGQYEQYF. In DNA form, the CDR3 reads TGTGCCAGTAGTGGGACAGGGCAATACGAGCAGTACTTC. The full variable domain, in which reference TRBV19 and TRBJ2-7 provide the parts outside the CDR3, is DGGITQSPKYLFRKEGQNVTLSCEQNLNHDAMYWYRQDPGQGLRLIYYSQIVNDFQKGDIAEGYSVSREKKESFPLTVTSAQKNPTAFYLCASSGTGQYEQYFGPGTRLTVT.

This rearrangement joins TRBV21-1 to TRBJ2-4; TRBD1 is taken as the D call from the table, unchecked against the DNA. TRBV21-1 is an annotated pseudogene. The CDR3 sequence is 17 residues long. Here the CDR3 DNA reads TGTGCCAGCAGCAGGGTGTTCCGGGACAGGGGACTAAACATTCAGTACTTC. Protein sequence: CASSRVFRDRGLNIQYF.

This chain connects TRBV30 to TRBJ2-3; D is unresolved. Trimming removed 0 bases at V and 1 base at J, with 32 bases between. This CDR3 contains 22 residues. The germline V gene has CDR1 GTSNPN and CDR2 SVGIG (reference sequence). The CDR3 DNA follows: TGTGCCTGGAGTGTAATCCCCCAAAAAACCCCCCCCAACGCGAGATGCACAGATACGCAGTATTTT. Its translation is CAWSVIPQKTPPNARCTDTQYF.

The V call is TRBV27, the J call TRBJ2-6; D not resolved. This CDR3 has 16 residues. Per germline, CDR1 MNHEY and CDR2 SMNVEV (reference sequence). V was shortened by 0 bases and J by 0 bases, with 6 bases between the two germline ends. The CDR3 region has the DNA TGTGCCAGCAGTTTATCGTACAGCTCTGGGGCCAACGTCCTGACTTTC. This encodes CASSLSYSSGANVLTF.

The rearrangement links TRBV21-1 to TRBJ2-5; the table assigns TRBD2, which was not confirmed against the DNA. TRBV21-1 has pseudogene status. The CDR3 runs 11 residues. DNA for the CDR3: TGTGCCAGCGGGGGGGAGTTGGGCTGGTACTTC. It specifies CASGGELGWYF.

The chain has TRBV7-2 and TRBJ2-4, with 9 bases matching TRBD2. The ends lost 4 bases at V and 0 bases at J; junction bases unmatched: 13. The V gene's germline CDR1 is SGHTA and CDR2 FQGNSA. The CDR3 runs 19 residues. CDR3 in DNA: TGTGCCAGCAGCTCCAGGAAACAACTAGCGGGTTTAGCCAAAAACATTCAGTACTTC. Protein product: CASSSRKQLAGLAKNIQYF.

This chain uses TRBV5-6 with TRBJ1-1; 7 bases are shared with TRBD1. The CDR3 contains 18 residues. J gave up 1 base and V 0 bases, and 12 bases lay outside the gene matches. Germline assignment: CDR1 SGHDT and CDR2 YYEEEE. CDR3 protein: CASSLGTDRETGNTEAFF. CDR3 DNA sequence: TGTGCCAGCAGCTTGGGGACAGACAGGGAGACAGGGAACACTGAAGCTTTCTTT.

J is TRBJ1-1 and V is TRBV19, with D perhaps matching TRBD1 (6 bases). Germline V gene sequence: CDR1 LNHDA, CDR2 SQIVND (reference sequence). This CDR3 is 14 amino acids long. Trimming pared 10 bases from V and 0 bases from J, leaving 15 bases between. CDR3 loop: CATTEGEMNTEAFF. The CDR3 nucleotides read TGTGCCACTACAGAGGGGGAGATGAACACTGAAGCTTTCTTT. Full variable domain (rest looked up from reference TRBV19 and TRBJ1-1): DGGITQSPKYLFRKEGQNVTLSCEQNLNHDAMYWYRQDPGQGLRLIYYSQIVNDFQKGDIAEGYSVSREKKESFPLTVTSAQKNPTAFYLCATTEGEMNTEAFFGQGTRLTVV.

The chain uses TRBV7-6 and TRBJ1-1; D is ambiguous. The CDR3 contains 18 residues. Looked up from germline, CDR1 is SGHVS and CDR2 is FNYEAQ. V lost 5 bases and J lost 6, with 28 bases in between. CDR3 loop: CASSQGWVEHHGSSEAFF. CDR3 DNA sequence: TGTGCCAGCAGCCAAGGGTGGGTCGAGCACCATGGGAGCTCTGAAGCTTTCTTT.

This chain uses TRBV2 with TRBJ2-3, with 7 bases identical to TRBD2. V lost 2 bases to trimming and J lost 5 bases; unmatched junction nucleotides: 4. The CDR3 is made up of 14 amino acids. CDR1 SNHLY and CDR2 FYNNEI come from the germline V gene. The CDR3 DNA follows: TGTGCCAGCAGTGAATTGGTAGCGGGAGATACGCAGTATTTT. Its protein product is CASSELVAGDTQYF.

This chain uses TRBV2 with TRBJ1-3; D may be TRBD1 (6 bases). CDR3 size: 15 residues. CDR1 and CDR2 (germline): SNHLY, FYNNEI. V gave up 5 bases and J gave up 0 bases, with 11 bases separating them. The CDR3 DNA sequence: TGTGCCAGCAGTACAGGGACGAGCTCTGGAAACACCATATATTTT. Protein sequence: CASSTGTSSGNTIYF.

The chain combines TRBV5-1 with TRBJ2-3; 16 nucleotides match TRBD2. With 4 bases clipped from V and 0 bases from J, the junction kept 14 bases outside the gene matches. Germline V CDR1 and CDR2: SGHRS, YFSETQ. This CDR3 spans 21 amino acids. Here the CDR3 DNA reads TGCGCCAGCAGCCTAGTCCCGGGACTAGCGGGGGGGCCTTCCAGCACAGATACGCAGTATTTT. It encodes CASSLVPGLAGGPSSTDTQYF.

CDR3 protein: CASSEVRTNYEQYF. Written as DNA, the CDR3 is TGTGCCAGCAGTGAAGTACGGACAAACTACGAGCAGTACTTC. This chain joins TRBV6-1 and TRBJ2-7; the D gene is possibly TRBD1 (5 bases). V shed 1 base and J shed 3 bases, with 10 bases lying between them. The CDR3 sequence is 14 residues long. CDR1 is MNHNS and CDR2 is SASEGT in the germline V gene.

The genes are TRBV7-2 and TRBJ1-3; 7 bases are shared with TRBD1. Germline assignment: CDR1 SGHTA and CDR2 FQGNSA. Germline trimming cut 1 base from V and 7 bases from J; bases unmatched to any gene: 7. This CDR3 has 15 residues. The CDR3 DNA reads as TGTGCCAGCAGCTTAGAACAGGGGATGAGGAACACCATATATTTT. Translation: CASSLEQGMRNTIYF.

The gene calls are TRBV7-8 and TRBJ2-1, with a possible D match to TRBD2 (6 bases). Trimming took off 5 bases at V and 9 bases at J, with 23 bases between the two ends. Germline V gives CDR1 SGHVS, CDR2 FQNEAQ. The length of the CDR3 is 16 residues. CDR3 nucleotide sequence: TGTGCCAGCAGCCCTAGGCCGGGACTGGCCCTAGGTGAGCAGTTCTTC. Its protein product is CASSPRPGLALGEQFF. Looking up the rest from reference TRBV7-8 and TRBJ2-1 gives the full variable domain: GAGVSQSPRYKVAKRGQDVALRCDPISGHVSLFWYQQALGQGPEFLTYFQNEAQLDKSGLPSDRFFAERPEGSVSTLKIQRTQQEDSAVYLCASSPRPGLALGEQFFGPGTRLTVL.

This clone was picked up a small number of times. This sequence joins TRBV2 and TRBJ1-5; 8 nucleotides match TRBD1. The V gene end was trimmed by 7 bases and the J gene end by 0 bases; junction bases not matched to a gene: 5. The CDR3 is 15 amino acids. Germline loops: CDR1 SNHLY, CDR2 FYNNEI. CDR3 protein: CASKGTGLSNQPQHF. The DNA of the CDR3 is TGTGCCAGCAAGGGGACAGGCCTTAGCAATCAGCCCCAGCATTTT.